The entry below describes one T cell receptor (beta chain). The target antigen is unknown. The donors were part of the approximately 120-subject validation cohort, which stood apart from the roughly 700-subject first cohort. V was clipped by 2 bases and J by 8 bases; unmatched bases: 4. The CDR3 has 14 amino acids. The germline CDR1 and CDR2 sequences are SGHRS and YFSETQ. The record originates from a study of cytomegalovirus exposure and HLA in healthy donors. Findings of the study overall: A list of around 150 TCR beta chains associated with cytomegalovirus was given. It was confirmed in vitro that a few of the CMV-associated chains were specific for CMV antigens. Within the approximately 110 validation repertoires, first-cohort TCR clusters tended to co-occur, according to a later analysis.

Data came from immunoSEQ multiplex PCR; TCRdb stores just in-frame clones and leaves some out. The profile shows roughly 260,000 clones, about 86% of them singletons. The chain combines TRBV5-1 with TRBJ2-1; TRBD2 aligns across 10 bases. This sequence originates from a man between 18 and 35 years old in good health and CMV-seronegative. Specimen: PBMCs. The CDR3 DNA sequence: TGCGCCAGCAGCTTTCTGGGACTAGCGCATGAGCAGTTCTTC. The encoded protein is CASSFLGLAHEQFF.